This T cell receptor beta chain was recovered during a study of CD8+ T cells in alopecia areata listed by TCRdb under 2018. In terms of the full investigation: Treated patients were enrolled in an open-label pilot trial of oral tofacitinib at 5 to 10 mg twice daily for moderate-to-severe alopecia areata. Tofacitinib was given for 6 to 18 months, followed by 6 months of follow-up off drug to assess delayed response and recurrence. For the treated patients, the SALT score, which quantifies what percentage of scalp surface area is affected, served as the measure of disease severity. In both human patients and the C3H/HeJ mouse model, the study applied high-throughput TCRbeta sequencing to look at T cell clonal expansion in alopecia areata. Scalp tissue and sorted CD4+ and CD8+ peripheral blood T cells from patchy and totalis/universalis alopecia areata patients and from healthy controls were covered by human TCRbeta sequencing. Patients on tofacitinib were biopsied at baseline and after 4 and 24 weeks of treatment, and several of the patients also had a later scalp biopsy. Scalp clonality was compared among normal scalp (n=4), patchy alopecia areata scalp (n=8), and alopecia totalis/universalis scalp (n=8). RNA came from the PAXgene miRNA kit for fixed scalp, the miRNeasy kit for PBMCs, and the RNeasy kit for mouse skin. Amplification of TCRbeta CDR3 regions was done by immunoSEQ multiplex PCR using 35 Vbeta forward primers and 13 Jbeta reverse primers.

The paper as a whole reports these results and caveats: Lesional scalp, especially in alopecia totalis/universalis, showed higher clonality and more expanded CD8+ clones than normal scalp, suggesting antigenic drive. Shared TCR sequences between patients were less evident than in mice, which may be partly attributable to HLA diversity in the patient population. During tofacitinib treatment, many expanded lesional clones stuck around in both scalp and blood, and this persistence may partly explain why relapse happens after treatment is stopped. Scalp clonality and the number of expanded CD8+ clones among the top 100 scalp clones were significantly decreased by tofacitinib. Unlike mouse skin, where gammadelta T cells dominate, normal human skin contains resident alphabeta T cells that get sequenced too, which complicates analysis of the scalp TCR repertoire. Because the treated cohort was small and included a single nonresponder, larger studies are needed to assess links between baseline CD8+ expansion and response.

The method was the immunoSEQ multiplex PCR assay. For TCR sequencing, RNA was extracted from every sample and reverse transcribed into cDNA to serve as template. First-strand cDNA was synthesized with SuperScript III using a 2:1 mix of oligo-dT and random hexamers. Amplification bias was assessed with a synthetic immune receptor repertoire, and residual bias was removed computationally. Under the source paper's analysis protocol: Raw reads were preprocessed to remove errors, and CDR3 was defined by IMGT conventions from the conserved cysteine to phenylalanine. To get clonality, Shannon entropy was normalized by log2 of the number of productive unique TCRs and the result was subtracted from 1. Whether each scalp clone was CD4 or CD8 was inferred by checking scalp TCRbeta sequences against the CD4 and CD8 repertoires from sorted blood. Imported from immuneACCESS, the table was reduced by TCRdb to in-frame sequences with V and J called. These copies leave out some clones; in studies compared against another copy, an unresolved V gene accounts for under half, and the cause of the remainder is not known. V, J and clone size derive from that table, while D and trimming were established from the DNA sequence. This sample gives 150,000 to 200,000 clones in total; 50% to 60% of them show up just once. The ten largest clones take up about 3% of the sample.

This sample's time point label indicates: about 4 weeks on oral tofacitinib. The treatment or condition label, read with the paper, signifies: oral pan-JAK inhibitor, 5-10 mg twice daily. Lesional scalp punch biopsies and peripheral blood were obtained from alopecia areata patients. PBMCs were separated by density centrifugation and stained for CD3, CD4 and CD8, after which CD4+ and CD8+ T cells were sorted on a FACSAria. Concerning this clone itself: The target of this receptor is not known. No quality values exist for individual bases; no much larger clone is one base distant. The sample holds other DNA sequences that translate to the same CDR3.

Trimming removed 2 bases from V and 4 bases from J, leaving 12 bases between the germline ends. The germline V gene (reference sequence) specifies GTSNPN as CDR1 and SVGIG as CDR2. From the cysteine through the phenylalanine, the CDR3 covers 14 amino acids. Only the CDR3 DNA is retained, 42 bases long and in frame from the first base. This receptor was identified in a human donor with alopecia areata. Sample: CD4+ T cells sorted from blood, taken at week 4, from a patient treated with tofacitinib. The chain is encoded by TRBV30 joined to TRBJ2-1, with the D assignment possibly TRBD1 or TRBD2, given 5 matching bases for each. DNA sequence: TGTGCCTGGAGTCGGGACCGGGTGTACAATGAGCAGTTCTTC. This codes for CAWSRDRVYNEQFF.